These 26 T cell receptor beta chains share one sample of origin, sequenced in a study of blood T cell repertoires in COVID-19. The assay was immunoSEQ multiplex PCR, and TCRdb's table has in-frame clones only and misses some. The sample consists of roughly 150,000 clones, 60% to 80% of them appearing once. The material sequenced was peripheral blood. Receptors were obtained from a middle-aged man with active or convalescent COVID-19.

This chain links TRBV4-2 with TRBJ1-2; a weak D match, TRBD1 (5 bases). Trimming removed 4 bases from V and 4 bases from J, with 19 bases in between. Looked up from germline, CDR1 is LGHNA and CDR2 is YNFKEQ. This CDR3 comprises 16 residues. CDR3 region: CASSPDSSRARYGYTF. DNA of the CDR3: TGTGCCAGCAGCCCGGATTCGAGCAGGGCTCGCTATGGCTACACCTTC.

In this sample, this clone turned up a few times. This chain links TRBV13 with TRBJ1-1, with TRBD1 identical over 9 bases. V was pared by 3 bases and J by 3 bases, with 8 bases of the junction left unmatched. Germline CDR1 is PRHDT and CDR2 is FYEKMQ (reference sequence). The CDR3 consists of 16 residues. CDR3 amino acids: CASSLTGGRGYTEAFF. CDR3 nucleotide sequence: TGTGCCAGCAGCTTGACAGGGGGGCGCGGGTACACTGAAGCTTTCTTT. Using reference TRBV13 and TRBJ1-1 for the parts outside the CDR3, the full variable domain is AAGVIQSPRHLIKEKRETATLKCYPIPRHDTVYWYQQGPGQDPQFLISFYEKMQSDKGSIPDRFSAQQFSDYHSELNMSSLELGDSALYFCASSLTGGRGYTEAFFGQGTRLTVV.

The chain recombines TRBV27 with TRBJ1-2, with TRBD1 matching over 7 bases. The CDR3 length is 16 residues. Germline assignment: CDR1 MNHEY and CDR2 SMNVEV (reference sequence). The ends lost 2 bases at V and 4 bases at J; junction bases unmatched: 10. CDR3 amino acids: CASSLKQGTGAYGYTF. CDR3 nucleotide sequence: TGTGCCAGCAGTTTAAAACAGGGAACAGGGGCCTATGGCTACACCTTC.

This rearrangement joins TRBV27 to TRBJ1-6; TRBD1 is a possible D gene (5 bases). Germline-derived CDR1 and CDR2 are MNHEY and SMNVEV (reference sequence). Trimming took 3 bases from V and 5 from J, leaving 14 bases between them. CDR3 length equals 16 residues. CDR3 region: CASSFRAGLDNSPLHF. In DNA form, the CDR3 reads TGTGCCAGCAGTTTCCGGGCAGGGTTGGATAATTCACCCCTCCACTTT.

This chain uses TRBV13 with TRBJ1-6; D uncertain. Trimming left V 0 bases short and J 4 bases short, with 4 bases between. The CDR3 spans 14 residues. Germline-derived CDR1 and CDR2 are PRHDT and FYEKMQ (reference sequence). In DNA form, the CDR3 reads TGTGCCAGCAGCTTAGGACAGTATAATTCACCCCTCCACTTT. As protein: CASSLGQYNSPLHF.

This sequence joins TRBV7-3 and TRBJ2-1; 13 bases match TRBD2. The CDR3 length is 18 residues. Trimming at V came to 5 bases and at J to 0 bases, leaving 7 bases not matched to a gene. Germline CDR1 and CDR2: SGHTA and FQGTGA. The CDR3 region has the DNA TGTGCCAGCAGCGAGGGACTAGCGGGACTTAGCTCCTACAATGAGCAGTTCTTC. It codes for CASSEGLAGLSSYNEQFF.

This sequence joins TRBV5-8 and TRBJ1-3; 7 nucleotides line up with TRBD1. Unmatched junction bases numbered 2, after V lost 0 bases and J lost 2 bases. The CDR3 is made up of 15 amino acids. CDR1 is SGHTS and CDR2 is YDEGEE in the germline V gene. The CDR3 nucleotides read TGTGCCAGCAGCTTGGTGAGGGGGCCTGGAAACACCATATATTTT. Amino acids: CASSLVRGPGNTIYF.

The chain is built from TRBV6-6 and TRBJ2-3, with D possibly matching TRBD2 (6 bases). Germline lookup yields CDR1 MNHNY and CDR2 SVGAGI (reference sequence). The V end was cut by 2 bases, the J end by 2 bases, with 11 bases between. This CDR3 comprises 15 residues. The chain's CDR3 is CASSYTGTPTDTQYF. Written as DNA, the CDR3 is TGTGCCAGCAGTTACACCGGGACTCCCACAGATACGCAGTATTTT.

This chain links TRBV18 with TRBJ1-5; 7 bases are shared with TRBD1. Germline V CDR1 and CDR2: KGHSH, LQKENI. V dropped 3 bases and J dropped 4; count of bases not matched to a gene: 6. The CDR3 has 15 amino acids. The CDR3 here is CASSPNSGGNQPQHF. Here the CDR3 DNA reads TGTGCCAGCTCACCGAATTCAGGGGGTAATCAGCCCCAGCATTTT.

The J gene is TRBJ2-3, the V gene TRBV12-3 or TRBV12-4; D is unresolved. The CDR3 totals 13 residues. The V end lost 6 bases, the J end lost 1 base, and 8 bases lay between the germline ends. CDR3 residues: CASRVSGTDTQYF. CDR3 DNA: TGTGCCAGCAGGGTGTCGGGCACAGATACGCAGTATTTT.

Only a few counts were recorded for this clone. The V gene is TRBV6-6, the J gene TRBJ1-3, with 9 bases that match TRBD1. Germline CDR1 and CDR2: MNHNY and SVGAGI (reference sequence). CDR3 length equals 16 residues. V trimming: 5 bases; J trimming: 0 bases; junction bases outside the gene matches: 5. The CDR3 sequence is CASSALTGGSGNTIYF. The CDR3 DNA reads TGTGCCAGCAGTGCCCTGACAGGGGGCTCTGGAAACACCATATATTTT.

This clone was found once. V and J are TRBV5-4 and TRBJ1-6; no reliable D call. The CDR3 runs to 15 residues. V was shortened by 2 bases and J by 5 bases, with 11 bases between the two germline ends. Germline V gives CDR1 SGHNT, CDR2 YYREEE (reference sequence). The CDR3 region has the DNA TGTGCCAGCAGCTTATCAGGAGGAGATAATTCACCCCTCCACTTT. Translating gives CASSLSGGDNSPLHF.

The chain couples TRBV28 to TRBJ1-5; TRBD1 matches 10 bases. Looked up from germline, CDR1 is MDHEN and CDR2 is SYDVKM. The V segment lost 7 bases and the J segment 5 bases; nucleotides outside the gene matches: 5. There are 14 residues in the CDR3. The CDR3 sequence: CASMRQGAYQPQHF. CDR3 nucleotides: TGTGCCAGCATGCGACAGGGGGCGTATCAGCCCCAGCATTTT.

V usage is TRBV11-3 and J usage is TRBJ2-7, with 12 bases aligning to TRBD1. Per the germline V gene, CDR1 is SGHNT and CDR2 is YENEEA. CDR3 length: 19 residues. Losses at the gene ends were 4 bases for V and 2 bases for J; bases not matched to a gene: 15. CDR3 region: CASSWERDRGHTRTYEQYF. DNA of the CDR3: TGTGCCAGCAGCTGGGAGCGGGACAGGGGGCATACCAGAACCTACGAGCAGTACTTC. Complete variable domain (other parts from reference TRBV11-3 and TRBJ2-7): EAGVVQSPRYKIIEKKQPVAFWCNPISGHNTLYWYLQNLGQGPELLIRYENEEAVDDSQLPKDRFSAERLKGVDSTLKIQPAELGDSAVYLCASSWERDRGHTRTYEQYFGPGTRLTVT.

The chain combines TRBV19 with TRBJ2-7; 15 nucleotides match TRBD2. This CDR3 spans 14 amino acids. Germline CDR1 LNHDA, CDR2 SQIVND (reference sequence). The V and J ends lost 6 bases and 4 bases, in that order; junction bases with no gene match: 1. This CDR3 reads CASRGTSGRYEQYF. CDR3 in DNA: TGTGCCAGTAGGGGGACTAGCGGGAGGTACGAGCAGTACTTC.

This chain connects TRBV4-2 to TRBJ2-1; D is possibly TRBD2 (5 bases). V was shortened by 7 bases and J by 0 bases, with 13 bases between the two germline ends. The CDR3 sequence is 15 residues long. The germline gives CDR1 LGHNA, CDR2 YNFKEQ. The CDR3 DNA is TGTGCCAGCACCTCTAGCAGAAGCTCCTACAATGAGCAGTTCTTC. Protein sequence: CASTSSRSSYNEQFF.

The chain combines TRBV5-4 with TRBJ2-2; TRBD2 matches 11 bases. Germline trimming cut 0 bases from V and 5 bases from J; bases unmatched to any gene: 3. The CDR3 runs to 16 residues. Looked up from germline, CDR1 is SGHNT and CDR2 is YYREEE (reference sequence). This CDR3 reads CASSLDLAGGTGELFF. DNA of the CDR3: TGTGCCAGCAGCTTGGACCTAGCGGGAGGTACCGGGGAGCTGTTTTTT.

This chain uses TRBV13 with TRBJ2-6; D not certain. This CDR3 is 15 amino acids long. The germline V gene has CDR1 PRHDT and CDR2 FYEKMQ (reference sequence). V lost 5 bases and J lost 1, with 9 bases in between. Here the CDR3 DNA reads TGTGCCAGCAGCCCAGTCGGGTCTGGGGCCAACGTCCTGACTTTC. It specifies CASSPVGSGANVLTF.

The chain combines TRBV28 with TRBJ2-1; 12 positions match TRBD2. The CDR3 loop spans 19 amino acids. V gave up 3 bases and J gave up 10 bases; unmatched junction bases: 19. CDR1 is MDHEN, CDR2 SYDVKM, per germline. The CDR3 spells CASSLGKDRGILAGGEQFF. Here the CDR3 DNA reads TGTGCCAGCAGTTTGGGAAAGGACAGGGGGATACTAGCGGGAGGCGAGCAGTTCTTC.

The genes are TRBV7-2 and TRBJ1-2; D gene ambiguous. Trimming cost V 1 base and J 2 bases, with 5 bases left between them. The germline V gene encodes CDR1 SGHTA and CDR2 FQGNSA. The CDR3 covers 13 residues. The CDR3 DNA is TGTGCCAGCAGCTTAGTTGGCAACTATGGCTACACCTTC. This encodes CASSLVGNYGYTF.

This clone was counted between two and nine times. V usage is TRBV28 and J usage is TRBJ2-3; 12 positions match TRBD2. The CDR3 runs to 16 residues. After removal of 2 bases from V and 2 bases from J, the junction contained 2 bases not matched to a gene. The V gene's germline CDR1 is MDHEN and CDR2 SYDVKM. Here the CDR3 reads CASSLTSGGTTDTQYF. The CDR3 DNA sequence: TGTGCCAGCAGTTTAACTAGCGGGGGGACCACAGATACGCAGTATTTT.

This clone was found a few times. The CDR3 protein is CASSPRGNSYEQYF. The CDR3 DNA is TGTGCCAGCAGCCCCAGGGGAAACTCCTACGAGCAGTACTTC. This chain uses TRBV7-9 with TRBJ2-7; tentatively, D is TRBD1 (6 bases). The V end was cut by 5 bases, the J end by 0 bases, with 11 bases between. The CDR3 consists of 14 residues. From germline, CDR1 is SEHNR and CDR2 FQNEAQ (reference sequence).

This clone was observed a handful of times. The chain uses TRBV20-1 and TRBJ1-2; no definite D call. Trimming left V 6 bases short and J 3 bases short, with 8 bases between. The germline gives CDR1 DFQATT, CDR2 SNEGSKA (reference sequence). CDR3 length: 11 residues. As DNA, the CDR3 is TGCAGTGCCCCCCGGGACTATGGCTACACCTTC. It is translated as CSAPRDYGYTF.

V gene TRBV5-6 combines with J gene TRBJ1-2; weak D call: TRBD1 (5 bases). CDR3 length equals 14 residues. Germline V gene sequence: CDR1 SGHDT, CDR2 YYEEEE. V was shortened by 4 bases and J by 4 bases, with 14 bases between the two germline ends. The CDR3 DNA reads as TGTGCCAGCAGCGCGGGACGGCAGATCTATGGCTACACCTTC. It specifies CASSAGRQIYGYTF.

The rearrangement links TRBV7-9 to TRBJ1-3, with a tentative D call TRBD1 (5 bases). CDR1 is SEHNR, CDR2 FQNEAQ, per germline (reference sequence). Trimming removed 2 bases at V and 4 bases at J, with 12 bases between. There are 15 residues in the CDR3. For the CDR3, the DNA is TGTGCCAGCAGCTTACTGTGGGGCAGAGGAAACACCATATATTTT. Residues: CASSLLWGRGNTIYF.

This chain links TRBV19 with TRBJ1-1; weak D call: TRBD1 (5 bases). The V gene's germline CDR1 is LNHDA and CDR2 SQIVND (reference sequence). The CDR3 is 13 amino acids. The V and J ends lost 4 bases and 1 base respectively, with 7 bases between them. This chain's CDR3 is CASSTTANTEAFF. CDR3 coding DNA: TGTGCCAGTAGTACGACAGCGAACACTGAAGCTTTCTTT.